This is a list of T cell receptor beta chains from one sample in a study of blood T cell repertoires in COVID-19. Sequenced by immunoSEQ multiplex PCR; TCRdb stores in-frame clones only, minus some. The sample consists of 350,000 to 450,000 clones, 80% to 90% of them appearing once. The sequenced sample consisted of peripheral blood. These receptors originate from a woman between 55 and 75 years old with COVID-19, enrolled during active disease. The CDR3 runs from the conserved cysteine through the conserved F or W.

j_call | v_call | cdr3_aa
TRBJ2-1 | TRBV7-2 | CASSLESGGVGNEQFF
TRBJ1-3 | TRBV6-6 | CASSYDSSRNTIYF
TRBJ1-1 | TRBV5-4 | CASSLDLGGTEAFF
TRBJ1-2 | TRBV5-1 | CASSLGPGMGYGYTF
TRBJ1-3 | TRBV7-9 | CASRGNRKKNGNTIYF
TRBJ2-1 | TRBV18 | CASSPTGTGGNEQFF
TRBJ1-1 | TRBV30 | CAWSAWGGATEAFF
TRBJ2-7 | TRBV5-8 | CASSLFSGQGSYEQYF
TRBJ2-1 | TRBV6-2/TRBV6-3 | CASSSSSTGSEQFF
TRBJ2-1 | TRBV10-3 | CAISELMGTSGAISYNEQFF
TRBJ1-1 | TRBV4-2 | CASSHQTRTGEAFF
TRBJ1-2 | TRBV27 | CASREDRGSYGYTF
TRBJ2-2 | TRBV18 | CASSPQPRDTGELFF
TRBJ2-7 | TRBV7-9 | CASSSGSEQYF
TRBJ2-1 | TRBV11-2 | CASSSSTSPNEQFF
TRBJ1-2 | TRBV11-1 | CASSWGLYGYTF
TRBJ1-1 | TRBV18 | CASSPLSMNTEAFF
TRBJ1-3 | TRBV3-1/TRBV3-2 | CASSQDPINTIYF
TRBJ2-3 | TRBV11-3 | CASSLLAGASYADTQYF
TRBJ2-7 | TRBV5-1 | CASSQSLAGVFYEQYF
TRBJ2-7 | TRBV2 | CASSASGSSYEQYF
TRBJ2-7 | TRBV5-4 | CASSGTSGRLSYEQYF
TRBJ1-1 | TRBV13 | CASARTGIGNTEAFF
TRBJ1-1 | TRBV5-4 | CASRQPGQGSEAFF
TRBJ2-7 | TRBV5-8 | CASSFGFYEGYF
TRBJ1-3 | TRBV30 | CAWGDRGNTIYF
TRBJ2-7 | TRBV5-1 | CASSLGSGPFYEQYF
TRBJ2-3 | TRBV7-2 | CASSLPGSTDTQYF
TRBJ2-3 | TRBV4-3 | CASSQEGARGEGTDTQYF
TRBJ1-6 | TRBV7-6 | CASSLIGQGNSPLHF
TRBJ1-6 | TRBV7-2 | CASSQPGQSSYNSPLHF
TRBJ2-3 | TRBV7-7 | CASSSGLMGGAADTQYF
TRBJ1-5 | TRBV3-1/TRBV3-2 | CASSPGSAFINQPQHF
TRBJ2-1 | TRBV4-2 | CASSPGTSSYNEQFF
TRBJ1-2 | TRBV5-1 | CASSPEGGGSNYGYTF
TRBJ1-2 | TRBV6-5 | CASSYTPGANYGYTF
TRBJ1-6 | TRBV30 | CAWNPSKDRGYTDNSPLHF
TRBJ1-6 | TRBV19 | CASTAGTYNSPLHF
TRBJ2-7 | TRBV5-4 | CASSFGGWTGINEQYF
TRBJ1-2 | TRBV3-1/TRBV3-2 | CASSQVSGQGYGYTF
TRBJ1-6 | TRBV3-1/TRBV3-2 | CASSQTGLGDNSPLHF
TRBJ2-7 | TRBV11-2 | CASSLTSGGGFWTYEQYF
TRBJ2-4 | TRBV5-1 | CASSLAEGKNIQYF
TRBJ2-1 | TRBV6-4 | CASSAAAGGQFWNEQFF
TRBJ2-7 | TRBV19 | CASSWGSGLHYEQYF
TRBJ2-7 | TRBV5-4 | CASSFSTSSYEQYF
TRBJ1-4 | TRBV2 | CASSARRQGGITNEKLFF
TRBJ2-1 | TRBV12-5 | CASGLAQTSGGNNEQFF
TRBJ2-7 | TRBV5-1 | CASSLDSFSYEQYF